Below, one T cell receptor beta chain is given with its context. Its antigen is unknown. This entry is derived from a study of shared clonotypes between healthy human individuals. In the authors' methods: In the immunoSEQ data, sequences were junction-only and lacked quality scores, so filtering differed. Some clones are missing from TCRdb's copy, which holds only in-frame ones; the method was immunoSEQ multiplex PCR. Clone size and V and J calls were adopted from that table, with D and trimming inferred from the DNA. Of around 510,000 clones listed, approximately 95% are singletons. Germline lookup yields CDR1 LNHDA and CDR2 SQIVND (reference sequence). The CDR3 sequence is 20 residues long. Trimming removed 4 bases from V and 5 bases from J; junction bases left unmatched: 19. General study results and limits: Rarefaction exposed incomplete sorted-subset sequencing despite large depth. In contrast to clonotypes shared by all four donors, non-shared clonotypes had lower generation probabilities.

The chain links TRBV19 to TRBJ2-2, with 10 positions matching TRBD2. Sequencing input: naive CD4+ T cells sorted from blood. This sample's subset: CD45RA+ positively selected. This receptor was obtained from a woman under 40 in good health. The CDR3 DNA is TGTGCCAGTAGTACCCGCGGGACGGGAACTCTAGCGGGAGAAACCGGGGAGCTGTTTTTT. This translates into CASSTRGTGTLAGETGELFF.